The rows below give T cell receptor beta chains drawn from one sample of a study of T cells in Graves' hyperthyroidism and ophthalmopathy. Each CDR3 protein is one row after TCRdb ran MiXCR on the multiplex PCR reads. This table has about 700,000 distinct CDR3 sequences, approximately 14% appearing once. Sequenced sample: blood. Every receptor here comes from a woman aged 18 to 35 with Graves' hyperthyroidism. The CDR3 runs from the conserved cysteine through the conserved F or W. A D gene is named only where the DNA matches it firmly. Clone size appears in some rows only: once, few, many, or a class for an expanded clone.

clone size: -; D gene: -; J gene: TRBJ1-4; V gene: TRBV2; CDR3 protein: CASVGGREKLFF; CDR3 DNA: TGTGCCAGCGTCGGGGGCCGGGAAAAACTGTTTTTT
clone size: few; D gene: TRBD1; J gene: TRBJ2-7; V gene: TRBV20-1; CDR3 protein: CSARAAGTGGYEQYF; CDR3 DNA: TGCAGTGCTAGAGCGGCCGGGACAGGGGGTTACGAGCAGTACTTC
clone size: many; D gene: -; J gene: TRBJ1-5; V gene: TRBV2; CDR3 protein: CASSVSGSGNQPQHF; CDR3 DNA: TGTGCCAGCAGTGTAAGTGGCAGCGGCAATCAGCCCCAGCATTTT
clone size: -; D gene: -; J gene: TRBJ2-1; V gene: TRBV11-2; CDR3 protein: CASSLGSIYNEQFF; CDR3 DNA: TGTGCCAGCAGCTTAGGTAGCATCTACAATGAGCAGTTCTTC
clone size: many; D gene: -; J gene: TRBJ1-1; V gene: TRBV30; CDR3 protein: CAGGERQLDTEAFF; CDR3 DNA: TGTGCCGGGGGGGAACGACAATTGGACACTGAAGCTTTCTTT
clone size: -; D gene: -; J gene: TRBJ2-7; V gene: TRBV2; CDR3 protein: CASTTGRGEQYF; CDR3 DNA: TGTGCCAGCACTACAGGGAGGGGCGAGCAGTACTTC
clone size: many; D gene: -; J gene: TRBJ2-5; V gene: TRBV3-1; CDR3 protein: CASTGGLIQETQYF; CDR3 DNA: TGTGCCAGCACGGGTGGTCTCATCCAAGAGACCCAGTACTTC
clone size: -; D gene: TRBD1; J gene: TRBJ2-5; V gene: TRBV10-3; CDR3 protein: CAKGDSEETQYF; CDR3 DNA: TGTGCCAAGGGGGACAGTGAAGAGACCCAGTACTTC
clone size: many; D gene: -; J gene: TRBJ1-1; V gene: TRBV28; CDR3 protein: CASSLNFRASEAFF; CDR3 DNA: TGTGCCAGCAGTTTAAATTTCAGGGCGAGTGAAGCTTTCTTT
clone size: few; D gene: -; J gene: TRBJ2-1; V gene: TRBV20-1; CDR3 protein: CSARGLSLNSSYNEQFF; CDR3 DNA: TGCAGTGCTAGAGGGCTATCCCTCAATAGCTCCTACAATGAGCAGTTCTTC
clone size: -; D gene: TRBD2; J gene: TRBJ2-7; V gene: TRBV29-1; CDR3 protein: CSVPGGGIEQYF; CDR3 DNA: TGCAGCGTCCCCGGGGGGGGGATCGAGCAGTACTTC
clone size: few; D gene: TRBD2; J gene: TRBJ2-1; V gene: TRBV29-1; CDR3 protein: CSVMGGVFLSNEQFF; CDR3 DNA: TGCAGCGTGATGGGGGGGGTTTTTCTGTCCAATGAGCAGTTCTTC
clone size: many; D gene: -; J gene: TRBJ1-6; V gene: TRBV2; CDR3 protein: CASRREDGAYNSPLHF; CDR3 DNA: TGTGCCAGCAGGAGGGAGGACGGGGCCTATAATTCACCCCTCCACTTT
clone size: few; D gene: -; J gene: TRBJ1-2; V gene: TRBV4-3; CDR3 protein: CASSQDVSTRGVIYGYTF; CDR3 DNA: TGCGCCAGCAGCCAAGATGTTTCTACGCGAGGAGTGATCTATGGCTACACCTTC
clone size: many; D gene: -; J gene: TRBJ2-7; V gene: TRBV4-1; CDR3 protein: CASSQLGVQHYEQYF; CDR3 DNA: TGCGCCAGCAGCCAATTAGGGGTTCAGCACTACGAGCAGTACTTC
clone size: few; D gene: -; J gene: TRBJ2-7; V gene: TRBV15; CDR3 protein: CATSRDRGDEQYF; CDR3 DNA: TGTGCCACCAGCAGAGATAGGGGGGACGAGCAGTACTTC
clone size: many; D gene: -; J gene: TRBJ1-3; V gene: TRBV27; CDR3 protein: CASSKARTSGNTIYF; CDR3 DNA: TGTGCCAGCAGTAAGGCAAGGACATCCGGAAACACCATATATTTT
clone size: few; D gene: -; J gene: TRBJ2-1; V gene: TRBV10-3; CDR3 protein: CAISDPKGLARLNEQFF; CDR3 DNA: TGTGCCATCAGTGATCCGAAGGGGCTAGCGCGCTTGAATGAGCAGTTCTTC
clone size: many; D gene: -; J gene: TRBJ2-3; V gene: TRBV28; CDR3 protein: CASSAVPTDTQYF; CDR3 DNA: TGTGCCAGCAGTGCCGTTCCCACAGATACGCAGTATTTT
clone size: many; D gene: TRBD1; J gene: TRBJ1-1; V gene: TRBV5-1; CDR3 protein: CASSLAGQGGGTEAFF; CDR3 DNA: TGCGCCAGCAGCTTGGCGGGACAGGGGGGAGGCACTGAAGCTTTCTTT
clone size: -; D gene: TRBD2; J gene: TRBJ2-1; V gene: TRBV30; CDR3 protein: CAWSPGTSEFF; CDR3 DNA: TGTGCCTGGAGCCCCGGGACTAGCGAGTTCTTC
clone size: many; D gene: TRBD2; J gene: TRBJ2-1; V gene: TRBV2; CDR3 protein: CAILWLAVGPTRGNEQFF; CDR3 DNA: TGTGCCATCCTCTGGCTAGCGGTAGGCCCAACGAGAGGGAATGAGCAGTTCTTC
clone size: few; D gene: TRBD2; J gene: TRBJ2-5; V gene: TRBV14; CDR3 protein: CASSQLAGEYLETQYF; CDR3 DNA: TGTGCCAGCAGCCAACTAGCGGGAGAGTATCTGGAGACCCAGTACTTC
clone size: -; D gene: -; J gene: TRBJ2-1; V gene: TRBV7-6; CDR3 protein: CASSLAVNEQFF; CDR3 DNA: TGTGCCAGCAGCTTAGCGGTAAATGAGCAGTTCTTC
clone size: once; D gene: TRBD2; J gene: TRBJ2-7; V gene: TRBV4-2; CDR3 protein: CASSLYTSGSAKQYF; CDR3 DNA: TGTGCCAGCAGCCTGTATACTAGCGGGAGTGCTAAGCAGTACTTC